This T cell receptor beta chain was observed in a study of T-cell reconstitution after alpha-beta-depleted transplantation in children. Study results and limitations: Surviving thymic progenitors and recipient T cells were the source of high TCRbeta diversity at day 60 in some patients.

On this clonotype itself: What it binds is unknown.

Construction of the TCRbeta library involved unique molecular identifiers. TCRdb re-called the PCR reads through MiXCR, storing one row per CDR3 protein. The table includes some 830,000 distinct CDR3 sequences, roughly 15% detected once. The clonotype comes from a male patient under 18 who had a stem cell transplant for acute lymphoblastic leukemia, so the T cells may come from the graft donor. Sample: PBMCs, mostly from graft donor cells, taken 360 days after TCRalphabeta/CD19-depleted stem cell transplant.

This CDR3 reads CSARRAGGLKFYNEQFF. DNA of the CDR3: TGCAGTGCTAGACGAGCGGGAGGGCTAAAGTTCTACAATGAGCAGTTCTTC. V usage is TRBV20-1 and J usage is TRBJ2-1; TRBD2 aligns across 10 bases. The CDR3 extends over 17 amino acids. Unmatched junction bases numbered 10, after V lost 2 bases and J lost 3 bases. Germline V lookup: CDR1 DFQATT, CDR2 SNEGSKA (reference sequence).